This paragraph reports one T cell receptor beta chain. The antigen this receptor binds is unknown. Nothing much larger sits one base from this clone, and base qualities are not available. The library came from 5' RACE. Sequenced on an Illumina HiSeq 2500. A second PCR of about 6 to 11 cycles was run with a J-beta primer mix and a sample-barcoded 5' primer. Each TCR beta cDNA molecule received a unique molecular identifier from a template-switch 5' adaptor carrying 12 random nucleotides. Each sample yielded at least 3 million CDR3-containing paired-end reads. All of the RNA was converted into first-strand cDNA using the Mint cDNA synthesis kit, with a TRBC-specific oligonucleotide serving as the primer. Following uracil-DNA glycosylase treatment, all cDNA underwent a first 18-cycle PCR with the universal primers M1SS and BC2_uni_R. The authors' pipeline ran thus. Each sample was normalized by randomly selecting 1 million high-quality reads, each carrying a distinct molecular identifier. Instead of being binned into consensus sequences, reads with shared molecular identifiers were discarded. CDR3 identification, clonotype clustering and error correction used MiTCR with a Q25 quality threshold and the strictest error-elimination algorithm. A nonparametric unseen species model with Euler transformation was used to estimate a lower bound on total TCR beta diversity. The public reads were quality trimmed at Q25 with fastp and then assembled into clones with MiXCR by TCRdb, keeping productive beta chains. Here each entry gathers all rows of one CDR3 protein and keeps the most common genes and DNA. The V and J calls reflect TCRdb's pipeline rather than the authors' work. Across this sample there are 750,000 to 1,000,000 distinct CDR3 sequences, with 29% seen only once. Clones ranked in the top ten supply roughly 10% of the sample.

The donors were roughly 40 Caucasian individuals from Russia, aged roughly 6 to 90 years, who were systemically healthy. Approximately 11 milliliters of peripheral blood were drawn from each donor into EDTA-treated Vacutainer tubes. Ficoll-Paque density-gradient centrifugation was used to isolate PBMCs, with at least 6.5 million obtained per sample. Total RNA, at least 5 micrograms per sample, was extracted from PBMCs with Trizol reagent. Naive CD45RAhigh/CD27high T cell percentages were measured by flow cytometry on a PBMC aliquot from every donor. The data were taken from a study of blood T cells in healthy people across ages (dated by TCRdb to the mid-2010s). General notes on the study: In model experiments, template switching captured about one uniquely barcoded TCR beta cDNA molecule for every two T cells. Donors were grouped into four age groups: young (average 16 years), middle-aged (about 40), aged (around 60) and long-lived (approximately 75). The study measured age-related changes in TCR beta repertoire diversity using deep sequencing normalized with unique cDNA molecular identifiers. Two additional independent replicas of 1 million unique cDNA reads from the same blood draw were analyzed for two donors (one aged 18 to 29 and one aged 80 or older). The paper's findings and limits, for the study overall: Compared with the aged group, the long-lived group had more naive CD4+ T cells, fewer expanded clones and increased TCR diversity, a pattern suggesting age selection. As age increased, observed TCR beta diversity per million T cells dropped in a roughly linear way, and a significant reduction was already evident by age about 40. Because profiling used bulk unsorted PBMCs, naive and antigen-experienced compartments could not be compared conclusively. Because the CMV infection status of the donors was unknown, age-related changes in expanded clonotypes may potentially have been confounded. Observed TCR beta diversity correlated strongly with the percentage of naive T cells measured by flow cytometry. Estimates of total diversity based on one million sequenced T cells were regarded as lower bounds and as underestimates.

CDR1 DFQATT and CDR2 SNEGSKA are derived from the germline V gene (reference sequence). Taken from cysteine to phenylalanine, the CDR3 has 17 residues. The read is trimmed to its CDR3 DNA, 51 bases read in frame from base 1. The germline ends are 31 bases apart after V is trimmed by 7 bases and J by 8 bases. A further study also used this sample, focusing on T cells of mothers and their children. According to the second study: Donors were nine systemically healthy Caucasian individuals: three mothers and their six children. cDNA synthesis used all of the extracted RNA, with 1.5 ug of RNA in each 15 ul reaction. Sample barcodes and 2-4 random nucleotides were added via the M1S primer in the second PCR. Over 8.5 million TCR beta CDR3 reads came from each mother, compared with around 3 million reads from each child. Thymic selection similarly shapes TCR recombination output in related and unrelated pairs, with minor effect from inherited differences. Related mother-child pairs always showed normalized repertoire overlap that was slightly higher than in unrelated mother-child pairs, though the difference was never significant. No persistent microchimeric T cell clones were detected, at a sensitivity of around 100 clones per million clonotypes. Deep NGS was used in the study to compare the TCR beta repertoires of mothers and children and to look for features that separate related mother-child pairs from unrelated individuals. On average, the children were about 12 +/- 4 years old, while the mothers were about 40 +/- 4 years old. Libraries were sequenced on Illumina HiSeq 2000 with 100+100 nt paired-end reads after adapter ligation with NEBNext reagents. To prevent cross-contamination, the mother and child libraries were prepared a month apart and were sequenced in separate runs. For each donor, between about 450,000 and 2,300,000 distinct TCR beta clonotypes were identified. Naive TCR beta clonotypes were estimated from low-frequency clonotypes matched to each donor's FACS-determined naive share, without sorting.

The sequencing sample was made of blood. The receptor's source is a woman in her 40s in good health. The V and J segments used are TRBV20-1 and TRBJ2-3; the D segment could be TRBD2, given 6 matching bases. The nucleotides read TGCAGTGTTCCGGGGGTTCCCGGTATTAGCGGCACGGGTACGCAGTATTTT. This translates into CSVPGVPGISGTGTQYF.